Sequencing of this T cell receptor beta chain was carried out in a study of PD-1 blockade in classical Hodgkin lymphoma. V dropped 3 bases and J dropped 5 bases, with 12 bases sitting between them. The CDR3 sequence is 14 residues long. Germline values: CDR1 SGDLS, CDR2 YYNGEE. Time point noted: newly diagnosed, previously untreated cHL patient sample. From thawed PBMCs, CD8+ T cells were isolated by magnetic negative selection. Method: immunoSEQ multiplex PCR; TCRdb's copy keeps in-frame clones and lacks some. In the table there are under 9,500 clones, 75% to 95% of which are singletons. This sequence joins TRBV9 and TRBJ2-1; unclear D gene. This receptor was identified in a human donor with classical Hodgkin lymphoma. Sequencing was done on a sample of CD8+ T cells from blood. CDR3 coding DNA: TGTGCCAGCAGCGCTCCGGGCGCCGACAATGAGCAGTTCTTC. Translating gives CASSAPGADNEQFF.